The clone carrying this TCR beta chain occurred once. The primer mix had 60 Vbeta and 13 Jbeta primers. Repertoires were generated with immunoSEQ multiplex PCR, while TCRdb's copy carries only in-frame clones and drops some. Of 160,000 or so clones listed, more than 65% were seen once; the top ten hold about 0.5%. Although they were nominally healthy when sampled, donors likely had unrecorded immune exposures. This entry belongs to a study of cytomegalovirus exposure and HLA in healthy donors. At the level of the study: A previous analysis identified 100 million to 120 million unique TCR beta sequences derived from around 200 million T cells. The study's early data release held some 85 million unique TCRs from HLA-typed donors.

Germline CDR1 reads MDHEN; CDR2 reads SYDVKM. V was cut by 1 base and J by 9 bases, with 7 bases left in between. The CDR3 has 12 amino acids. V usage is TRBV28 and J usage is TRBJ2-1; no clear D. This clonotype was obtained from a woman aged 50 to 60 in good health and CMV-seronegative. Sequencing was carried out using PBMCs. The CDR3 nucleotides read TGTGCCAGCAGTTTATTAGAAGTTGAGCAGTTCTTC. This encodes CASSLLEVEQFF.